Listed here are 30 T cell receptor beta chains from one sample, sequenced in a study of blood T cell repertoires in COVID-19. Method: immunoSEQ multiplex PCR; TCRdb's copy keeps in-frame clones and lacks some. The table has 200,000 to 300,000 clones, around 88% seen once. Sequenced material: PBMCs or T cells enriched from blood (not recorded which). The receptors derive from a middle-aged woman with acute COVID-19.

This sequence joins TRBV6-5 and TRBJ2-3; D possibly corresponds to TRBD1 (5 bases). The germline V gene encodes CDR1 MNHEY and CDR2 SVGAGI. There are 15 residues in the CDR3. The V gene lost 6 bases and the J gene lost 0 bases, with 13 bases spanning the gap. The CDR3 sequence is CASRQGWASTDTQYF. CDR3 nucleotide sequence: TGTGCCAGCAGGCAGGGTTGGGCGAGCACAGATACGCAGTATTTT.

The chain has TRBV4-3 and TRBJ2-2, with TRBD1 matching 9 bases. Germline CDR1 and CDR2: LGHNA and YSLEER. This CDR3 has 17 residues. V shed 2 bases and J 5 bases; nucleotides not matched to a gene: 9. CDR3 sequence: CASSQNPGQGGTGELFF. The DNA for the CDR3 is TGCGCCAGCAGCCAAAACCCGGGACAGGGTGGGACCGGGGAGCTGTTTTTT.

The chain links TRBV30 to TRBJ1-1; D may be TRBD1 (6 bases). CDR3 length equals 13 residues. Trimming left V 0 bases short and J 4 bases short, with 9 bases between. Germline V gene data show CDR1 as GTSNPN and CDR2 as SVGIG (reference sequence). The CDR3 coding sequence is TGTGCCTGGAGTGTAGACAGGTCCACTGAAGCTTTCTTT. Translated, it gives CAWSVDRSTEAFF.

V gene TRBV7-8 combines with J gene TRBJ1-6; tentatively, D is TRBD1 (5 bases). Per germline, CDR1 SGHVS and CDR2 FQNEAQ. V gave up 3 bases and J gave up 8 bases, with 11 bases separating them. The CDR3 is made up of 14 amino acids. Here the CDR3 DNA reads TGTGCCAGCAGCTTCCGGGGGAGGGATTCACCCCTCCACTTT. This sequence encodes CASSFRGRDSPLHF.

V usage is TRBV10-3 and J usage is TRBJ2-2; the match to TRBD2 covers 14 bases. The V segment lost 5 bases and the J segment 6 bases; nucleotides outside the gene matches: 5. CDR1 and CDR2 (germline): ENHRY, SYGVKD. This CDR3 is built from 16 residues. Written as DNA, the CDR3 is TGTGCCATCAGTAAGGGACTAGCGGGAGAGGCCGGGGAGCTGTTTTTT. Translated, it gives CAISKGLAGEAGELFF.

This clone appeared a few times. This chain uses TRBV4-3 with TRBJ1-2; the match to TRBD1 covers 8 bases. V lost 3 bases to trimming and J lost 3 bases; unmatched junction nucleotides: 6. The length of the CDR3 is 15 residues. CDR1 and CDR2 (germline): LGHNA, YSLEER. The CDR3 loop reads CASSQVDRADYGYTF. The CDR3 DNA reads TGCGCCAGCAGCCAGGTGGACAGGGCAGACTATGGCTACACCTTC.

The J gene is TRBJ2-3, the V gene TRBV7-8; D may be TRBD1 (5 bases). In germline, CDR1 is SGHVS, CDR2 FQNEAQ. CDR3 length equals 16 residues. V lost 0 bases to trimming and J lost 2 bases, with 12 bases between them. CDR3 amino acids: CASSLALDGHTDTQYF. Written as DNA, the CDR3 is TGTGCCAGCAGCTTAGCTCTGGACGGACACACAGATACGCAGTATTTT.

The rearrangement links TRBV5-6 to TRBJ1-1; tentative D call: TRBD1 (6 bases). The CDR3 spans 17 residues. Germline lookup yields CDR1 SGHDT and CDR2 YYEEEE. With 0 bases removed from V and 0 bases from J, the gap between germline ends came to 15 bases. CDR3 coding DNA: TGTGCCAGCAGCTTGGGGGGTACCGGGACAATGAACACTGAAGCTTTCTTT. This codes for CASSLGGTGTMNTEAFF.

V is TRBV3-1 (or the pseudogene TRBV3-2) and J is TRBJ1-1; D is possibly TRBD1 (5 bases). This CDR3 comprises 16 residues. Trimming pared 1 base from V and 5 bases from J, leaving 17 bases between. Germline CDR1 LGHDT, CDR2 YNNKEL (reference sequence). CDR3 in amino acids: CASSQVGQGFMTEAFF. The CDR3 region has the DNA TGTGCCAGCAGCCAAGTGGGTCAGGGTTTTATGACTGAAGCTTTCTTT.

This clone was picked up a small number of times. This rearrangement joins TRBV29-1 to TRBJ2-5; 9 bases map to TRBD2. V lost 4 bases and J lost 4; bases outside the gene matches: 4. This CDR3 has 13 residues. Looked up from germline, CDR1 is SQVTM and CDR2 is ANQGSEA. CDR3 coding DNA: TGCAGCGTTGTTCCTAGCGGGGCAGAGACCCAGTACTTC. Protein product: CSVVPSGAETQYF.

This clone was detected once. The chain employs TRBV2 and TRBJ2-3; 9 nucleotides line up with TRBD2. The germline CDR1 and CDR2 sequences are SNHLY and FYNNEI. This CDR3 is 16 amino acids long. The V and J ends lost 6 bases and 4 bases, in that order; junction bases with no gene match: 11. The CDR3 DNA follows: TGTGCCAGCAGCCTTTCCAGACTAGCGGTTGCAGATACGCAGTATTTT. Translation gives CASSLSRLAVADTQYF.

The J gene is TRBJ2-1, the V gene TRBV11-3, with D possibly matching TRBD1 (6 bases). The germline V gene encodes CDR1 SGHNT and CDR2 YENEEA. CDR3 length: 15 amino acids. Trimming shortened V by 5 bases and J by 1 base, and 12 bases separated the two germline ends. CDR3 sequence: CASSLRGPSYNEQFF. The CDR3 bases are TGTGCCAGCAGCCTCAGGGGTCCTTCCTACAATGAGCAGTTCTTC.

V usage is TRBV18 and J usage is TRBJ2-2; 7 bases fit TRBD2. The J segment lost 2 bases and the V segment lost 6 bases, leaving 9 bases of the junction unmatched. The CDR3 has 16 residues. Germline CDR1 KGHSH, CDR2 LQKENI. The CDR3 nucleotides are TGTGCCAGCTCTCAAAATCTAGCGGACAACACCGGGGAGCTGTTTTTT. Its translation: CASSQNLADNTGELFF. The full variable domain, in which reference TRBV18 and TRBJ2-2 provide the parts outside the CDR3, is NAGVMQNPRHLVRRRGQEARLRCSPMKGHSHVYWYRQLPEEGLKFMVYLQKENIIDESGMPKERFSAEFPKEGPSILRIQQVVRGDSAAYFCASSQNLADNTGELFFGEGSRLTVL.

V and J are TRBV5-5 and TRBJ2-5; 7 bases map to TRBD1. J was trimmed by 4 bases and V by 5 bases; bases with no gene match: 14. This CDR3 contains 16 residues. The germline V gene has CDR1 SGHKS and CDR2 YYEKEE (reference sequence). This chain's CDR3 is CASSYKSRDSRETQYF. The CDR3 coding sequence is TGTGCCAGCAGTTATAAATCCCGGGACAGCCGAGAGACCCAGTACTTC. Full variable domain (remainder filled in from reference TRBV5-5 and TRBJ2-5): DAGVTQSPTHLIKTRGQQVTLRCSPISGHKSVSWYQQVLGQGPQFIFQYYEKEERGRGNFPDRFSARQFPNYSSELNVNALLLGDSALYLCASSYKSRDSRETQYFGPGTRLLVL.

The CDR3 is CASSPWGTGIAEAFF. CDR3 DNA sequence: TGTGCCAGCAGCCCTTGGGGGACAGGGATCGCTGAAGCTTTCTTT. The V gene is TRBV27, the J gene TRBJ1-1; 9 bases are a match to TRBD1. J gave up 6 bases and V 6 bases, and 11 bases lay outside the gene matches. Germline V CDR1 and CDR2: MNHEY, SMNVEV (reference sequence). This CDR3 has 15 residues.

The chain carries TRBV3-1 (or the pseudogene TRBV3-2) and TRBJ1-1, with D hard to call. The CDR3 length is 14 residues. Germline CDR1 is LGHDT and CDR2 is YNNKEL (reference sequence). V lost 0 bases to trimming and J lost 6 bases, with 11 bases between them. The CDR3 is CASSQEGRSAEAFF. DNA for the CDR3: TGTGCCAGCAGCCAAGAGGGTCGGAGCGCTGAAGCTTTCTTT.

The chain employs TRBV30 and TRBJ2-2, with a weak D call TRBD1 (6 bases). Germline V gene data show CDR1 as GTSNPN and CDR2 as SVGIG (reference sequence). The CDR3 runs to 15 residues. V gave up 0 bases and J gave up 1 base, with 9 bases separating them. Here the CDR3 reads CAWSVQGLNTGELFF. CDR3 DNA sequence: TGTGCCTGGAGTGTACAGGGCCTGAACACCGGGGAGCTGTTTTTT.

The chain joins TRBV19 to TRBJ2-2, with D maybe TRBD1 (6 bases). V was shortened by 1 base and J by 3 bases, with 12 bases between the two germline ends. The CDR3 is made up of 16 amino acids. Per germline, CDR1 LNHDA and CDR2 SQIVND (reference sequence). CDR3 residues: CASSIVRQGYTGELFF. CDR3 nucleotides: TGTGCCAGTAGTATAGTACGTCAGGGGTACACCGGGGAGCTGTTTTTT. The whole variable domain, remainder taken from reference TRBV19 and TRBJ2-2, is DGGITQSPKYLFRKEGQNVTLSCEQNLNHDAMYWYRQDPGQGLRLIYYSQIVNDFQKGDIAEGYSVSREKKESFPLTVTSAQKNPTAFYLCASSIVRQGYTGELFFGEGSRLTVL.

J is TRBJ2-1 and V is TRBV24-1; 9 bases fit TRBD2. This CDR3 spans 17 amino acids. Trimming removed 5 bases from V and 5 bases from J; junction bases left unmatched: 12. CDR1 is KGHDR, CDR2 SFDVKD, per germline. The CDR3 DNA sequence: TGTGCCACCAGTGGGGGGCTAGCGGGGCGACAAAACAATGAGCAGTTCTTC. Protein product: CATSGGLAGRQNNEQFF.

This clone has a handful of counts. The V and J genes are TRBV10-3 and TRBJ1-2, with 10 bases aligning to TRBD1. Germline CDR1 reads ENHRY; CDR2 reads SYGVKD. Losses at the gene ends were 10 bases for V and 13 bases for J; bases not matched to a gene: 15. The CDR3 loop spans 13 amino acids. CDR3 DNA sequence: TGTGCCACCGAACCGGGACAGGGGCCTGGTGGCACCTTC. This translates into CATEPGQGPGGTF.

This clone came up a few times. The genes are TRBV2 and TRBJ1-4; perhaps TRBD1 as D (5 bases). CDR3 size: 14 residues. V lost 7 bases, J lost 9 bases, and 18 bases lay in between. Germline V gives CDR1 SNHLY, CDR2 FYNNEI. This chain's CDR3 is CASIPGQGNKKLFF. The CDR3 DNA is TGTGCCAGCATCCCCGGCCAGGGCAACAAAAAACTGTTTTTT.

V gene TRBV11-3 combines with J gene TRBJ2-1; 9 bases map to TRBD1. Trimming removed 5 bases from V and 3 bases from J; junction bases left unmatched: 5. This CDR3 region has 15 residues. Germline CDR1 SGHNT, CDR2 YENEEA. As DNA, the CDR3 is TGTGCCAGCAGCGAGCGGGACAGGGACTACAATGAGCAGTTCTTC. Its translation is CASSERDRDYNEQFF.

This clone is a singleton in its sample. The V and J genes are TRBV9 and TRBJ1-3; D remains unclear. This CDR3 is built from 15 residues. V gave up 0 bases and J gave up 2 bases, with 9 bases separating them. The germline CDR1 and CDR2 sequences are SGDLS and YYNGEE. CDR3 loop: CASSVDWAAGNTIYF. The CDR3 DNA reads as TGTGCCAGCAGCGTAGATTGGGCCGCTGGAAACACCATATATTTT.

This chain joins TRBV19 and TRBJ2-3; 8 bases align to TRBD1. The V gene end was trimmed by 1 base and the J gene end by 4 bases; junction bases not matched to a gene: 10. Germline assignment: CDR1 LNHDA and CDR2 SQIVND (reference sequence). There are 17 residues in the CDR3. The CDR3 DNA sequence: TGTGCCAGTAGTATAGGGTCTGGACAGGGTATCGCAGATACGCAGTATTTT. Protein: CASSIGSGQGIADTQYF.

The chain joins TRBV30 to TRBJ1-5, with a weak D call TRBD1 (6 bases). Germline assignment: CDR1 GTSNPN and CDR2 SVGIG (reference sequence). Trimming shortened V by 3 bases and J by 6 bases, and 18 bases separated the two germline ends. The CDR3 extends over 15 amino acids. CDR3 coding DNA: TGTGCCTGGAGAGGGGGGGGGACAAGGTCTCAGCCCCAGCATTTT. Translation gives CAWRGGGTRSQPQHF.

This clone was detected once. The chain combines TRBV29-1 with TRBJ2-1; TRBD1 matches 8 bases. This CDR3 contains 13 residues. Germline-derived CDR1 and CDR2 are SQVTM and ANQGSEA. V dropped 7 bases and J dropped 8; count of bases not matched to a gene: 10. The CDR3 region has the DNA TGCAGCGACCAGACAGGGGTGGACGATGAGCAGTTCTTC. Translated: CSDQTGVDDEQFF.

The J gene is TRBJ2-5, the V gene TRBV5-1, with 11 bases that match TRBD2. The J segment lost 5 bases and the V segment lost 4 bases, leaving 4 bases of the junction unmatched. CDR1 and CDR2 (germline): SGHRS, YFSETQ. This CDR3 comprises 14 residues. The CDR3 DNA follows: TGCGCCAGCAGCCCCGGGACTAGCGGTGAGACCCAGTACTTC. Translated, it gives CASSPGTSGETQYF.

CDR3 sequence: CASSLRQVTEAFF. DNA of the CDR3: TGTGCCAGCAGTTTAAGACAGGTCACTGAAGCTTTCTTT. The V and J genes are TRBV12-3 or TRBV12-4 and TRBJ1-1; D is possibly TRBD1 (6 bases). Trimming removed 2 bases from V and 4 bases from J, with 8 bases in between. The CDR3 spans 13 residues.

Regarding this clone: The junction and the germline gene differ at one end; a read error may be behind it. This chain joins TRBV10-3 and TRBJ1-1; 8 bases are shared with TRBD1. The germline V gene encodes CDR1 ENHRY and CDR2 SYGVKD. The CDR3 contains 14 residues. The CDR3 DNA reads as TGTGCCATCGGTGAGACAGGGGCTAACACTGAAGCTTTCTTT. Its protein product is CAIGETGANTEAFF.

The V gene is TRBV29-1, the J gene TRBJ2-3; perhaps TRBD2 as D (6 bases). Per germline, CDR1 SQVTM and CDR2 ANQGSEA. Trimming stripped 6 bases from V and 6 bases from J, with 16 bases between. The CDR3 runs 13 residues. CDR3 DNA: TGCAGCGTCCACGGAGGGACGAAGGATACGCAGTATTTT. This codes for CSVHGGTKDTQYF.